This T cell receptor beta chain appears in the sequencing data of a study of shared clonotypes between healthy human individuals. Measured with immunoSEQ multiplex PCR; TCRdb has only the in-frame clones, and not every one. The repertoire consists of about 730,000 clones, with roughly two thirds occurring once and the leading ten covering approximately 1.8%. Germline CDR1 and CDR2: SGHRS and YFSETQ. The CDR3 consists of 15 residues. The ends lost 5 bases at V and 1 base at J; junction bases unmatched: 4. This clonotype was sampled from a woman in her thirties in good health. The sequencing input was memory CD4+ T cells sorted from blood. The subset was: CD45RA-negative fraction. The chain uses TRBV5-1 and TRBJ2-3; 10 bases line up with TRBD2. CDR3 region: CASRRGTSGTDTQYF. The CDR3 DNA is TGCGCCAGCAGAAGAGGGACTAGCGGCACAGATACGCAGTATTTT.